These 28 T cell receptor beta chains originate from one sample sequenced in a study of breast tumors, draining lymph nodes, adjacent tissues. Breast cancer patients provided tissue from their axillary draining lymph nodes. One entry per CDR3 protein results from TCRdb running MiXCR on the multiplex PCR reads. The sample gives fewer than 150,000 distinct CDR3 sequences, 21% of which show up once; over 2% is in the top ten. The sequenced material came from axillary lymph node tissue. All receptors derive from a female donor with breast cancer. Some clones in this sample may be carry-over from other donors' samples.

The table lists this clonotype with many counts. The CDR3 region has the DNA TGTGCCTGGAGTGTGCCAGGGAGGGTTGGACAGCCCCAGCATTTT. It translates to CAWSVPGRVGQPQHF. This chain uses TRBV30 with TRBJ1-5, with D tentatively TRBD1 (5 bases). The CDR3 is 15 residues long. The V gene lost 0 bases and the J gene lost 7 bases, with 16 bases spanning the gap. Germline values: CDR1 GTSNPN, CDR2 SVGIG (reference sequence).

This clonotype was observed a few times. The chain recombines TRBV3-1 with TRBJ1-6; no firm D call. The germline V and J ends were trimmed by 1 base and 6 bases, with 1 base remaining between them. The CDR3 length is 12 residues. CDR1 LGHDT and CDR2 YNNKEL come from the germline V gene (reference sequence). The CDR3 sequence is CASSQGNSPLHF. The CDR3 region has the DNA TGTGCCAGCAGCCAAGGTAATTCACCCCTCCACTTT.

In its sample, this clonotype was seen many times. This sequence joins TRBV10-2 and TRBJ1-5; D is unclear. V dropped 0 bases and J dropped 6 bases, with 15 bases sitting between them. CDR3 length: 16 residues. Germline V gene lookup returns CDR1 WSHSY and CDR2 SAAADI. The CDR3, as DNA: TGCGCCAGCAGTGAGTCAAGTGGAGGGAGCGGTCAGCCCCAGCATTTT. This codes for CASSESSGGSGQPQHF.

Many counts were recorded for this clonotype. This chain joins TRBV5-6 and TRBJ2-7; perhaps TRBD2 as D (5 bases). This CDR3 has 15 amino acids. V dropped 0 bases and J dropped 3 bases, with 13 bases sitting between them. Germline CDR1 SGHDT, CDR2 YYEEEE. CDR3 residues: CASSLGPSLSYEQYF. The CDR3 DNA sequence: TGTGCCAGCAGCTTGGGGCCTAGCTTAAGCTACGAGCAGTACTTC. The full variable domain, rest sourced from reference TRBV5-6 and TRBJ2-7, is DAGVTQSPTHLIKTRGQQVTLRCSPKSGHDTVSWYQQALGQGPQFIFQYYEEEERQRGNFPDRFSGHQFPNYSSELNVNALLLGDSALYLCASSLGPSLSYEQYFGPGTRLTVT.

In this sample, this clonotype turned up many times. The chain couples TRBV29-1 to TRBJ2-5; D is tentatively TRBD1 or TRBD2 (6 bases each). Germline-derived CDR1 and CDR2 are SQVTM and ANQGSEA. Trimming removed 2 bases from V and 8 bases from J, with 24 bases in between. The CDR3 spans 16 residues. The CDR3 spells CSVESMGGRAPDTQYF. Written as DNA, the CDR3 is TGCAGCGTTGAAAGTATGGGGGGCAGGGCGCCAGATACCCAGTACTTC.

This clonotype was detected many times. This chain joins TRBV7-2 and TRBJ2-7; D remains unclear. V lost 5 bases and J lost 3, with 8 bases in between. CDR3 length: 12 amino acids. Germline V gene data show CDR1 as SGHTA and CDR2 as FQGNSA. Here the CDR3 DNA reads TGTGCCAGCAGCAAAAGTGACTACGAGCAGTACTTC. It yields the protein CASSKSDYEQYF.

Worth noting for this clonotype: A read error may explain this, as a much larger clone is one base away. The chain couples TRBV20-1 to TRBJ1-5; the D gene is possibly TRBD1 (5 bases). Trimming cost V 1 base and J 5 bases, with 18 bases left between them. There are 16 residues in the CDR3. The germline CDR1 and CDR2 sequences are DFQATT and SNEGSKA (reference sequence). This chain's CDR3 is CSARVRAGISDQPQHF. CDR3 DNA sequence: TGCAGTGCTAGAGTCAGGGCAGGGATAAGCGATCAGCCCCAGCATTTT.

The chain uses TRBV28 and TRBJ2-7; D may be TRBD2 (6 bases). This CDR3 spans 15 amino acids. Between the trimmed V and J ends, which lost 7 bases and 0 bases, there was a span of 16 bases. CDR1 MDHEN and CDR2 SYDVKM come from the germline V gene. The CDR3 protein is CASTSGWRGSYEQYF. The CDR3 region has the DNA TGTGCCAGCACCTCCGGGTGGAGGGGCTCCTACGAGCAGTACTTC.

This rearrangement joins TRBV6-6 to TRBJ2-2; D is possibly TRBD1 (6 bases). Trimming removed 6 bases at V and 2 bases at J, with 13 bases between. The length of the CDR3 is 15 residues. The germline CDR1 and CDR2 sequences are MNHNY and SVGAGI (reference sequence). The CDR3 DNA reads TGTGCCAGCAGCCCGGACAGTTCCAACACCGGGGAGCTGTTTTTT. Translation gives CASSPDSSNTGELFF.

This clonotype was recorded at least ten times. The genes are TRBV5-1 and TRBJ2-1; 8 bases are shared with TRBD2. There are 17 residues in the CDR3. Germline CDR1 is SGHRS and CDR2 is YFSETQ. V shed 4 bases and J 4 bases; nucleotides not matched to a gene: 13. DNA for the CDR3: TGCGCCAGCAGCCGGGAGGGGATAGGGGTGCCTTACAATGAGCAGTTCTTC. This translates into CASSREGIGVPYNEQFF. The whole variable domain, filled in from reference TRBV5-1 and TRBJ2-1, reads KAGVTQTPRYLIKTRGQQVTLSCSPISGHRSVSWYQQTPGQGLQFLFEYFSETQRNKGNFPGRFSGRQFSNSRSEMNVSTLELGDSALYLCASSREGIGVPYNEQFFGPGTRLTVL.

The genes are TRBV19 and TRBJ2-2, with D hard to call. This CDR3 region has 15 residues. Looked up from germline, CDR1 is LNHDA and CDR2 is SQIVND (reference sequence). The V and J ends lost 3 bases and 1 base respectively, with 9 bases between them. CDR3 nucleotides: TGTGCCAGTAGTATTTGGTCGGGGAACACCGGGGAGCTGTTTTTT. Translation gives CASSIWSGNTGELFF.

This clonotype occurred many times. In nucleotides, the CDR3 is TGTGCCAGTAGTATCTGGGACAGGGCTCACACCATATATTTT. It codes for CASSIWDRAHTIYF. The chain has TRBV19 and TRBJ1-3; 9 nucleotides match TRBD1. This CDR3 is 14 amino acids long. Trimming cost V 3 bases and J 8 bases; bases outside gene matches: 5. Germline V gene lookup returns CDR1 LNHDA and CDR2 SQIVND (reference sequence).

On this clonotype: A read error may explain this, as a much larger clone is one base away. The CDR3 ends on some other residue instead of the conserved phenylalanine or tryptophan, so this is likely a read error. The V gene is TRBV20-1, the J gene TRBJ1-5; no clear D gene. The V gene's germline CDR1 is DFQATT and CDR2 SNEGSKA (reference sequence). V was cut by 5 bases and J by 1 base, with 12 bases left in between. CDR3 size: 14 residues. CDR3 in DNA: TGCAGTGCTCTGGGAGGGTCGAGCAATCAGCCCCAGCATGTT. This translates into CSALGGSSNQPQHV.

This clonotype was detected only a few times. V usage is TRBV6-1 and J usage is TRBJ1-6, with D unresolved. V was cut by 2 bases and J by 0 bases, with 11 bases left in between. CDR3 length equals 17 residues. From germline, CDR1 is MNHNS and CDR2 SASEGT. CDR3 bases: TGTGCCAGCAGTGAAAGGAGTTCAAGCTCCTATAATTCACCCCTCCACTTT. It encodes CASSERSSSSYNSPLHF.

This clonotype was found many times. The gene calls are TRBV6-6 and TRBJ1-6; TRBD1 matches at 8 bases. The CDR3 covers 16 residues. Germline lookup yields CDR1 MNHNY and CDR2 SVGAGI (reference sequence). The trim removed 5 bases at V and 9 bases at J, leaving 12 bases unmatched. In DNA, the CDR3 is TGTGCCAGCAGTCCCGACAGGGGCGTGGGGAGTTCACCCCTCCACTTT. It translates to CASSPDRGVGSSPLHF.

V and J are TRBV20-1 and TRBJ2-5; the D is unclear. CDR1 is DFQATT and CDR2 is SNEGSKA in the germline V gene (reference sequence). Trimming stripped 5 bases from V and 1 base from J, with 8 bases between. The CDR3 is 12 residues long. CDR3 coding DNA: TGCAGTGCTGGCAGAAGCCAAGAGACCCAGTACTTC. It encodes CSAGRSQETQYF.

As regards this clonotype: A much larger clone sits a single nucleotide away, making a read error possible. This sequence joins TRBV30 and TRBJ1-2, with D unclear. The V gene lost 1 base and the J gene lost 7 bases, with 19 bases spanning the gap. Germline V gives CDR1 GTSNPN, CDR2 SVGIG (reference sequence). The CDR3 has 15 amino acids. CDR3 DNA sequence: TGTGCCTGGAGTGCTAGTCCGTCCCCCATCTGTGGCTACACCTTC. Protein sequence: CAWSASPSPICGYTF.

Worth noting for this clonotype: Mismatch with germline at one junction end may stem from a read error. The chain links TRBV7-2 to TRBJ2-1, with D uncertain. CDR1 is SGHTA, CDR2 FQGNSA, per germline. CDR3 length: 15 residues. In DNA, the CDR3 is TGCGTCAGCAGCTTATTGTTCCAGTCGAACAATGAGCAGTTCTTC. Translation gives CVSSLLFQSNNEQFF. Full variable domain (rest looked up from reference TRBV7-2 and TRBJ2-1): GAGVSQSPSNKVTEKGKDVELRCDPISGHTALYWYRQSLGQGLEFLIYFQGNSAPDKSGLPSDRFSAERTGGSVSTLTIQRTQQEDSAVYLCVSSLLFQSNNEQFFGPGTRLTVL.

This clonotype was detected ten times or more. The CDR3 DNA reads TGCGCCAGCAGCCCCCCAGGGACTCACTATGGCTACACCTTC. It encodes CASSPPGTHYGYTF. This chain uses TRBV4-1 with TRBJ1-2; maybe TRBD1 (5 bases). The CDR3 has 14 residues. V gave up 4 bases and J gave up 3 bases, with 12 bases separating them. Per germline, CDR1 MGHRA and CDR2 YSYEKL.

In its sample, this clonotype was seen many times. This rearrangement joins TRBV3-1 to TRBJ1-2, with D tentatively TRBD1 (5 bases). The CDR3 contains 14 residues. With 4 bases removed from V and 4 bases from J, the gap between germline ends came to 13 bases. The germline gives CDR1 LGHDT, CDR2 YNNKEL (reference sequence). CDR3 amino acids: CASSPGPGGYGYTF. Written as DNA, the CDR3 is TGTGCCAGCAGCCCAGGGCCCGGGGGCTATGGCTACACCTTC.

This clonotype was detected many times. The genes are TRBV12-3 or TRBV12-4 and TRBJ2-7; TRBD1 matches at 8 bases. The V and J ends lost 0 bases and 2 bases, in that order; junction bases with no gene match: 3. The CDR3 runs 15 residues. The CDR3 sequence: CASSLAQGATYEQYF. CDR3 in DNA: TGTGCCAGCAGTTTAGCCCAGGGGGCTACCTACGAGCAGTACTTC.

The genes are TRBV15 and TRBJ2-3; TRBD2 might be the D (5 bases). The V and J ends lost 2 bases and 1 base respectively, with 16 bases between them. Germline CDR1 is LNHNV and CDR2 is YYDKDF (reference sequence). The CDR3 extends over 17 amino acids. The CDR3 loop reads CATSRKRTSGGTDTQYF. For the CDR3, the DNA is TGTGCCACCAGCAGAAAGAGGACGTCCGGGGGCACAGATACGCAGTATTTT.

CDR3 nucleotides: TGTGCCAGCAGCTTAGGTGGGGGACAGGGCTACACCTTC. Amino acids: CASSLGGGQGYTF. This sequence joins TRBV7-2 and TRBJ1-2; 7 bases are shared with TRBD1. V shed 1 base, J shed 8 bases, and the junction held 4 bases outside the gene matches. This CDR3 is built from 13 residues. The germline V gene encodes CDR1 SGHTA and CDR2 FQGNSA.

This clonotype has more than one count but fewer than ten. The chain employs TRBV19 and TRBJ2-2; 7 bases are a match to TRBD2. The V and J ends lost 6 bases and 6 bases, in that order; junction bases with no gene match: 10. The length of the CDR3 is 15 residues. The V gene's germline CDR1 is LNHDA and CDR2 SQIVND (reference sequence). CDR3 sequence (DNA): TGTGCCAGTAGGGGGGGGGGGAGGACGTCCGGGGAGCTGTTTTTT. It encodes CASRGGGRTSGELFF.

This clonotype was counted at least ten times. The chain links TRBV20-1 to TRBJ2-1, with D hard to call. With 4 bases removed from V and 2 bases from J, the gap between germline ends came to 15 bases. This CDR3 has 15 residues. The germline V gene has CDR1 DFQATT and CDR2 SNEGSKA (reference sequence). The CDR3 sequence is CSAKPRPWAYNEQFF. DNA for the CDR3: TGCAGTGCTAAGCCCCGACCGTGGGCCTACAATGAGCAGTTCTTC.

At least ten counts were recorded for this clonotype. The chain combines TRBV20-1 with TRBJ2-3, with a weak D call TRBD2 (6 bases). The CDR3 length is 14 residues. V was clipped by 5 bases and J by 2 bases, with 14 bases between them. CDR1 and CDR2 from the germline V gene are DFQATT and SNEGSKA (reference sequence). The CDR3 is CSADGDFHTDTQYF. CDR3 nucleotide sequence: TGCAGTGCTGATGGGGACTTCCACACAGATACGCAGTATTTT.

The chain is built from TRBV18 and TRBJ2-4; 11 bases agree with TRBD1. V dropped 0 bases and J dropped 7; count of bases not matched to a gene: 5. CDR3 length: 16 amino acids. CDR1 KGHSH and CDR2 LQKENI come from the germline V gene. The CDR3 sequence: CASSPPGQGDTNIQYF. The DNA of the CDR3 is TGTGCCAGCTCACCACCGGGACAGGGGGATACGAACATTCAGTACTTC.

At least ten counts were recorded for this clonotype. The J gene is TRBJ2-7, the V gene TRBV11-2; a possible D gene is TRBD1 (5 bases). The CDR3 extends over 14 amino acids. The germline V gene encodes CDR1 SGHAT and CDR2 FQNNGV. The V end was cut by 0 bases, the J end by 3 bases, with 9 bases between. The CDR3 here is CASSLDAGNYEQYF. The DNA for the CDR3 is TGTGCCAGCAGCTTAGATGCAGGGAACTACGAGCAGTACTTC. Complete variable domain (other parts from reference TRBV11-2 and TRBJ2-7): EAGVAQSPRYKIIEKRQSVAFWCNPISGHATLYWYQQILGQGPKLLIQFQNNGVVDDSQLPKDRFSAERLKGVDSTLKIQPAKLEDSAVYLCASSLDAGNYEQYFGPGTRLTVT.